Below, 5 T cell receptor beta chains from the same sample are listed, as sequenced in a study of cytomegalovirus exposure and HLA in healthy donors. Primers: 60 Vbeta forward and 13 Jbeta reverse. Profiling relied on immunoSEQ multiplex PCR, and the TCRdb table lists in-frame clones only, not all of them. The sample includes approximately 150,000 clones, roughly 78% of them seen just once. Sequencing was carried out using PBMCs. These receptors were taken from a female donor in good health and CMV-seronegative.

V usage is TRBV5-1 and J usage is TRBJ1-1, with TRBD1 matching 7 bases. This CDR3 is 14 amino acids long. CDR1 and CDR2 (germline): SGHRS, YFSETQ. Trimming cost V 7 bases and J 0 bases; bases outside gene matches: 6. This chain's CDR3 is CASQEGAVNTEAFF. Here the CDR3 DNA reads TGCGCCAGCCAGGAGGGGGCAGTGAACACTGAAGCTTTCTTT.

The rearrangement joins TRBV6-5 to TRBJ1-2, with a tentative D call TRBD1 (5 bases). The CDR3 covers 12 residues. Trimming removed 6 bases at V and 1 base at J, with 6 bases between. The V gene's germline CDR1 is MNHEY and CDR2 SVGAGI. CDR3 nucleotides: TGTGCCAGCAGGGGGGGTAACTATGGCTACACCTTC. Residues: CASRGGNYGYTF.

The rearrangement links TRBV29-1 to TRBJ2-7; TRBD1 matches 10 bases. The germline CDR1 and CDR2 sequences are SQVTM and ANQGSEA. The CDR3 consists of 18 residues. J gave up 3 bases and V 6 bases, and 20 bases lay outside the gene matches. DNA for the CDR3: TGCAGCGTCAATCTTCCGGGACAGGGGTTTGGGGGGGACTACGAGCAGTACTTC. Amino acids: CSVNLPGQGFGGDYEQYF.

The V call is TRBV14, the J call TRBJ2-7; the D is unclear. The CDR3 has 11 residues. Germline-derived CDR1 and CDR2 are SGHDN and FVKESK. V was cut by 1 base and J by 6 bases, with 4 bases left in between. The CDR3 reads CASSQVGEQYF. As DNA, the CDR3 is TGTGCCAGCAGCCAAGTCGGCGAGCAGTACTTC. The variable domain in full, completed from reference TRBV14 and TRBJ2-7, reads EAGVTQFPSHSVIEKGQTVTLRCDPISGHDNLYWYRRVMGKEIKFLLHFVKESKQDESGMPNNRFLAERTGGTYSTLKVQPAELEDSGVYFCASSQVGEQYFGPGTRLTVT.

This chain joins TRBV7-2 and TRBJ2-1; 8 bases align to TRBD2. In germline, CDR1 is SGHTA, CDR2 FQGNSA. The CDR3 totals 14 residues. The trim removed 1 base at V and 13 bases at J, leaving 9 bases unmatched. CDR3 nucleotides: TGTGCCAGCAGCTTAGAATCGAGGCTAGCGGGTCAGTTCTTC. Translating gives CASSLESRLAGQFF.